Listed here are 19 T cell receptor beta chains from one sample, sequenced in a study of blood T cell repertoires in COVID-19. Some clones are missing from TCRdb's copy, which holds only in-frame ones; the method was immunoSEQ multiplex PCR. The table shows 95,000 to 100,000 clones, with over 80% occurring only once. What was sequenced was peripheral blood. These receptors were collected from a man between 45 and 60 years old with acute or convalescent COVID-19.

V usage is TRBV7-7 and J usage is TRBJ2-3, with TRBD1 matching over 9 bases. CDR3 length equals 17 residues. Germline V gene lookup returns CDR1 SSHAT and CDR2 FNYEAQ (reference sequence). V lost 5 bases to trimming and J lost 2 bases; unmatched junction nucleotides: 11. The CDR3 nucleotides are TGTGCCAGCAGCCCCACCGGGACAGGGAACCACACAGATACGCAGTATTTT. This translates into CASSPTGTGNHTDTQYF. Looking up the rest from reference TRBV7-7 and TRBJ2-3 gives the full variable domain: GAGVSQSPRYKVTKRGQDVTLRCDPISSHATLYWYQQALGQGPEFLTYFNYEAQPDKSGLPSDRFSAERPEGSISTLTIQRTEQRDSAMYRCASSPTGTGNHTDTQYFGPGTRLTVL.

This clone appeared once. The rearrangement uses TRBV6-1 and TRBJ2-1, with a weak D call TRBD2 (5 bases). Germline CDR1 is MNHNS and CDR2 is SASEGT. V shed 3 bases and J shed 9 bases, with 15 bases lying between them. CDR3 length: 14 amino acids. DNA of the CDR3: TGTGCCAGCAGTGACGAACTACTAGTTGGTGAGCAGTTCTTC. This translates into CASSDELLVGEQFF.

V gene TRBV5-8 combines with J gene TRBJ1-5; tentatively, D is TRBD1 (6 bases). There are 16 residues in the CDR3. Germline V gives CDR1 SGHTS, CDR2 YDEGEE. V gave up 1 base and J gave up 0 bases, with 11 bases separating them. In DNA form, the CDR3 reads TGTGCCAGCAGCTTGATGACAGGTCATAGCAATCAGCCCCAGCATTTT. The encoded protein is CASSLMTGHSNQPQHF.

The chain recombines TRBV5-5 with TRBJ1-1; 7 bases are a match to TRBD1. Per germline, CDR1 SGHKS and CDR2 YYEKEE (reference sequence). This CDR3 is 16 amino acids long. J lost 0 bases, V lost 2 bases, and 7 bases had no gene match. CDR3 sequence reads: CASSFGDRIMNTEAFF. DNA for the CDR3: TGTGCCAGCAGCTTCGGGGACAGAATTATGAACACTGAAGCTTTCTTT.

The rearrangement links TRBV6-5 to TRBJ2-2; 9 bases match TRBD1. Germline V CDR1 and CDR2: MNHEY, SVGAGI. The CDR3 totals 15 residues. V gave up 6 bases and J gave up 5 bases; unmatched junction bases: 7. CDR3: CASSQTGGLTGELFF. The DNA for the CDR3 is TGTGCCAGCAGCCAGACAGGGGGGCTGACCGGGGAGCTGTTTTTT.

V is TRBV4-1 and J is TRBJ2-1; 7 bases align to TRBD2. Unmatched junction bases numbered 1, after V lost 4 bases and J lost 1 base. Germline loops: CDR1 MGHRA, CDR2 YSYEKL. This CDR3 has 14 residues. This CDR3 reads CASSLGGSYNEQFF. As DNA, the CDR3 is TGCGCCAGCAGCCTCGGGGGGTCCTACAATGAGCAGTTCTTC.

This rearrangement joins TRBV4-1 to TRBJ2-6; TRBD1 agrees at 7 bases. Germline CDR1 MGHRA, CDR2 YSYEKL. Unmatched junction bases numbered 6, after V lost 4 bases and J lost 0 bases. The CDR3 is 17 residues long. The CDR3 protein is CASSPLRDSSGANVLTF. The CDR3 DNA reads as TGCGCCAGCAGCCCGTTACGGGACAGCTCTGGGGCCAACGTCCTGACTTTC.

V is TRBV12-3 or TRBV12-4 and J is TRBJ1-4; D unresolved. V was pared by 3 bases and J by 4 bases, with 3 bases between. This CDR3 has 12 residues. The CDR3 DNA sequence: TGTGCCAGCAGTTTTATTAATGAAAAACTGTTTTTT. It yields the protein CASSFINEKLFF.

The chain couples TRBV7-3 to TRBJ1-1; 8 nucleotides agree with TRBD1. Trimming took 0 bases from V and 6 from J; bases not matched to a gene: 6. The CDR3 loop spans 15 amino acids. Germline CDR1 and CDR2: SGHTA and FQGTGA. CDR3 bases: TGTGCCAGCAGCTTAACGGCCGACAGGGGATCTGAAGCTTTCTTT. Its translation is CASSLTADRGSEAFF. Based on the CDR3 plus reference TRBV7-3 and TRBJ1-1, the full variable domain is GAGVSQTPSNKVTEKGKYVELRCDPISGHTALYWYRQSLGQGPEFLIYFQGTGAADDSGLPNDRFFAVRPEGSVSTLKIQRTERGDSAVYLCASSLTADRGSEAFFGQGTRLTVV.

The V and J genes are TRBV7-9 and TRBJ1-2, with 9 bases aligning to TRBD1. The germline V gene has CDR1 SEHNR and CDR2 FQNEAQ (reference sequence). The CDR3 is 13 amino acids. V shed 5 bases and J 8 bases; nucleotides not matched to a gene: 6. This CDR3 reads CASSPGTGWGYTF. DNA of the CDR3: TGTGCCAGCAGCCCCGGGACAGGGTGGGGCTACACCTTC.

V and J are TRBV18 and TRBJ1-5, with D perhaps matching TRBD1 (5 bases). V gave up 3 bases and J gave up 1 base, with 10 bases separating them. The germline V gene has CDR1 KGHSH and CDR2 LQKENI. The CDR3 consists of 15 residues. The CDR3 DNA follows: TGTGCCAGCTCACCTGACAGCATCAGCAATCAGCCCCAGCATTTT. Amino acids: CASSPDSISNQPQHF.

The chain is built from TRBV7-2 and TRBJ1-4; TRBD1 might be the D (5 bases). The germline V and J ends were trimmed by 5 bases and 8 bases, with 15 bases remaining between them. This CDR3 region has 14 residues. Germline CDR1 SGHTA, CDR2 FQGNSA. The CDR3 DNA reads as TGTGCCAGCAGCGCAGATTCGCAGGGAGAAAAACTGTTTTTT. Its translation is CASSADSQGEKLFF.

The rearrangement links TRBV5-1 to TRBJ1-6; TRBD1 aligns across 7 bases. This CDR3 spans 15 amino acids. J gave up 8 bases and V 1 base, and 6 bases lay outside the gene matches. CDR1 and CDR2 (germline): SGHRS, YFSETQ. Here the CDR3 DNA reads TGCGCCAGCAGCTTGTCGGGACAGAAATATTCACCCCTCCACTTT. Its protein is CASSLSGQKYSPLHF.

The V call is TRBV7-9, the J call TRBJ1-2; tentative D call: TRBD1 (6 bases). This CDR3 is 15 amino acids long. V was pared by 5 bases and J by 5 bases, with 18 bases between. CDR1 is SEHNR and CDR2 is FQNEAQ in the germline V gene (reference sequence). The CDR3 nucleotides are TGTGCCAGCAGCCCAAGCACAGGGACAAATTATGGCTACACCTTC. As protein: CASSPSTGTNYGYTF. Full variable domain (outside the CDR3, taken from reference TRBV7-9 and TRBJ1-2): DTGVSQNPRHKITKRGQNVTFRCDPISEHNRLYWYRQTLGQGPEFLTYFQNEAQLEKSRLLSDRFSAERPKGSFSTLEIQRTEQGDSAMYLCASSPSTGTNYGYTFGSGTRLTVV.

Here the CDR3 reads CASSQVAQGSHYGYTF. As DNA, the CDR3 is TGTGCCAGCAGCCAAGTTGCACAGGGGAGCCACTATGGCTACACCTTC. V gene TRBV3-1 (or the pseudogene TRBV3-2) combines with J gene TRBJ1-2; TRBD1 matches 7 bases. The V gene end was trimmed by 1 base and the J gene end by 3 bases; junction bases not matched to a gene: 8. Germline V gene data show CDR1 as LGHDT and CDR2 as YNNKEL (reference sequence). This CDR3 contains 16 residues.

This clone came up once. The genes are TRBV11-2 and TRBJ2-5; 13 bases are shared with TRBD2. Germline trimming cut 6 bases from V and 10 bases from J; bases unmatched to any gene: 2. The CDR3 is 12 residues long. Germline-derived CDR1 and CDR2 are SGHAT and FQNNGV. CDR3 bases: TGTGCCAGCAGACTAGCGGGGGGGGACCAGTACTTC. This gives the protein CASRLAGGDQYF.

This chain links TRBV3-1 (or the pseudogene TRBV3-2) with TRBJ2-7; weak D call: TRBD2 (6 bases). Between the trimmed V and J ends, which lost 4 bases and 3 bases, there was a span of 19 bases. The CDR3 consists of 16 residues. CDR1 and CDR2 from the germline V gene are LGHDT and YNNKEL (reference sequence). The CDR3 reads CASSPLGTYSNYEQYF. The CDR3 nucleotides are TGTGCCAGCAGCCCCCTCGGGACTTACTCCAACTACGAGCAGTACTTC.

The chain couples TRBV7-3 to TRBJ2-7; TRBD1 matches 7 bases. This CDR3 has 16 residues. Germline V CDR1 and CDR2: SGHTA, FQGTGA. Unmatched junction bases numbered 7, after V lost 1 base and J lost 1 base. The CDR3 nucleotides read TGTGCCAGCAGCTTAAAGGGTAACAGGGGTTCCTACGAGCAGTACTTC. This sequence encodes CASSLKGNRGSYEQYF.

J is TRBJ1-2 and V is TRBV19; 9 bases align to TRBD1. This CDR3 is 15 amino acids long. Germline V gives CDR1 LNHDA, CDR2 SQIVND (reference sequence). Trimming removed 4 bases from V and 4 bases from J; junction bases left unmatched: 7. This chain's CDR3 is CASSNTGGEGYGYTF. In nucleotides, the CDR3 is TGTGCCAGTAGTAACACAGGGGGCGAAGGCTATGGCTACACCTTC.